This TCR beta chain was profiled in a study of blood T cells in healthy people across ages. Turning to this clonotype: What it recognizes is unknown.

About 10 milliliters of peripheral blood were drawn from each donor into EDTA-treated tubes. Trimming pared 6 bases from V and 10 bases from J, leaving 15 bases between. Germline CDR1 is SNHLY and CDR2 is FYNNEI. This CDR3 region has 12 residues. Study-level findings and limits: Diversity of TCR beta per million T cells declined in a roughly linear way with age.

Sample-barcoded 5' priming and a J-beta primer mix drove a second PCR of roughly 6 to 12 cycles. Unique molecular identifiers of 12 random nucleotides labeled each cDNA. TCRdb reprocessed the 5' RACE reads with MiXCR, giving one entry per CDR3 protein. The sample holds 700,000 to 800,000 distinct CDR3 sequences, 35% to 45% seen once. The V and J genes are TRBV2 and TRBJ1-1, with D hard to call. Sequences were obtained from blood. This sequence originates from an older woman in good health. In DNA form, the CDR3 reads TGTGCCAGCAGGGAAACACGGCTTGGAGCTTTCTTT. It encodes CASRETRLGAFF.